Below are 24 T cell receptor beta chains sequenced from a single sample in a study of blood T cell repertoires in COVID-19. Sequencing was performed with immunoSEQ multiplex PCR; in TCRdb, only in-frame clones are kept and a portion is missing. The table lists fewer than 250,000 clones, around four fifths of them singletons. Sequencing used peripheral blood. Every receptor here comes from a woman in her sixties or seventies with active or convalescent COVID-19.

This chain uses TRBV6-4 with TRBJ2-1; tentative D call: TRBD1 (5 bases). Trimming cost V 8 bases and J 5 bases, with 13 bases left between them. The CDR3 runs 13 residues. Germline V lookup: CDR1 MRHNA, CDR2 SNTAGT. CDR3 nucleotide sequence: TGTGCCAGCGCCCTTGGGGCTCACAATGAGCAGTTCTTC. It codes for CASALGAHNEQFF.

V is TRBV30 and J is TRBJ1-3; 7 bases align to TRBD1. The CDR3 is 17 residues long. V gave up 0 bases and J gave up 0 bases; unmatched junction bases: 8. Looked up from germline, CDR1 is GTSNPN and CDR2 is SVGIG (reference sequence). DNA of the CDR3: TGTGCCTGGAGTGTACAAGGGGGCCTCCACTCTGGAAACACCATATATTTT. This codes for CAWSVQGGLHSGNTIYF.

This sequence joins TRBV27 and TRBJ2-1; D not certain. Per germline, CDR1 MNHEY and CDR2 SMNVEV (reference sequence). V lost 6 bases to trimming and J lost 8 bases, with 17 bases between them. The length of the CDR3 is 14 residues. The CDR3 bases are TGTGCCAGCAGCCAAAGGAGCGACGCCGATGAGCAGTTCTTC. It specifies CASSQRSDADEQFF.

The CDR3 sequence is CASSPRFSGGLNTGELFF. CDR3 coding DNA: TGTGCCAGCAGCCCCCGGTTTAGCGGGGGGCTTAACACCGGGGAGCTGTTTTTT. The rearrangement links TRBV3-1 (or the pseudogene TRBV3-2) to TRBJ2-2; 10 bases are a match to TRBD2. This CDR3 contains 18 residues. The ends lost 4 bases at V and 2 bases at J; junction bases unmatched: 10. CDR1 is LGHDT, CDR2 YNNKEL, per germline (reference sequence).

The chain employs TRBV30 and TRBJ2-3, with 10 bases that match TRBD2. CDR3 length equals 14 residues. The germline gives CDR1 GTSNPN, CDR2 SVGIG (reference sequence). Trimming took 1 base from V and 4 from J; bases not matched to a gene: 2. CDR3 nucleotides: TGTGCCTGGAGTGCAGCGGGAGGGGCAGATACGCAGTATTTT. Its translation is CAWSAAGGADTQYF.

The chain is built from TRBV2 and TRBJ2-3; maybe TRBD1 (6 bases). Trimming took off 6 bases at V and 0 bases at J, with 19 bases between the two ends. The CDR3 spans 17 residues. Germline-derived CDR1 and CDR2 are SNHLY and FYNNEI. The CDR3 is CASSPVPDRSSTDTQYF. CDR3 nucleotides: TGTGCCAGCAGCCCCGTCCCCGACAGGTCTAGCACAGATACGCAGTATTTT. The entire variable domain, with the rest obtained from reference TRBV2 and TRBJ2-3, is as follows: EPEVTQTPSHQVTQMGQEVILRCVPISNHLYFYWYRQILGQKVEFLVSFYNNEISEKSEIFDDQFSVERPDGSNFTLKIRSTKLEDSAMYFCASSPVPDRSSTDTQYFGPGTRLTVL.

The chain is built from TRBV5-1 and TRBJ1-4; D is possibly TRBD1 (6 bases). This CDR3 contains 12 residues. Per the germline V gene, CDR1 is SGHRS and CDR2 is YFSETQ. The germline V and J ends were trimmed by 3 bases and 7 bases, with 7 bases remaining between them. The CDR3, as DNA: TGCGCCAGCAGCTGGGACACTGAAAAACTGTTTTTT. Protein sequence: CASSWDTEKLFF.

The CDR3: CASSLGLTSGRALINTGELFF. The DNA for the CDR3 is TGCGCCAGCAGCCTTGGGTTGACTAGCGGGAGGGCCTTAATAAACACCGGGGAGCTGTTTTTT. V and J are TRBV5-1 and TRBJ2-2, with 14 bases aligning to TRBD2. V trimming: 4 bases; J trimming: 2 bases; junction bases outside the gene matches: 16. This CDR3 contains 21 residues. Germline V gene data show CDR1 as SGHRS and CDR2 as YFSETQ.

The chain recombines TRBV28 with TRBJ1-4, with 8 bases that match TRBD1. The germline gives CDR1 MDHEN, CDR2 SYDVKM. The CDR3 is 15 amino acids. J gave up 3 bases and V 4 bases, and 4 bases lay outside the gene matches. The chain's CDR3 is CASSSTGEANEKLFF. The CDR3 nucleotides are TGTGCCAGCAGTTCGACAGGGGAGGCTAATGAAAAACTGTTTTTT.

The chain employs TRBV7-2 and TRBJ2-3; TRBD2 agrees at 9 bases. The length of the CDR3 is 17 residues. The germline gives CDR1 SGHTA, CDR2 FQGNSA. V was pared by 4 bases and J by 0 bases, with 8 bases of the junction left unmatched. The CDR3 sequence is CASSSQAGGVSTDTQYF. Written as DNA, the CDR3 is TGTGCCAGCAGCTCCCAGGCGGGAGGGGTCAGCACAGATACGCAGTATTTT. The whole variable domain, remainder taken from reference TRBV7-2 and TRBJ2-3, is GAGVSQSPSNKVTEKGKDVELRCDPISGHTALYWYRQSLGQGLEFLIYFQGNSAPDKSGLPSDRFSAERTGGSVSTLTIQRTQQEDSAVYLCASSSQAGGVSTDTQYFGPGTRLTVL.

The gene calls are TRBV10-2 and TRBJ1-6, with 8 bases fitting TRBD1. V lost 0 bases and J lost 6; bases outside the gene matches: 4. Per the germline V gene, CDR1 is WSHSY and CDR2 is SAAADI. This CDR3 comprises 16 residues. This chain's CDR3 is CASSESQGVGNSPLHF. CDR3 coding DNA: TGCGCCAGCAGTGAGTCACAGGGGGTAGGTAATTCACCCCTCCACTTT.

This clone was counted a single time. The chain employs TRBV2 and TRBJ2-1; D ambiguous. The CDR3 sequence is 18 residues long. V was clipped by 2 bases and J by 0 bases, with 17 bases between them. Germline V gene data show CDR1 as SNHLY and CDR2 as FYNNEI. CDR3 coding DNA: TGTGCCAGCAGTGAACCCTCCGCAAGAGTGAGCTCCTACAATGAGCAGTTCTTC. It encodes CASSEPSARVSSYNEQFF. Full variable domain (missing parts from reference TRBV2 and TRBJ2-1): EPEVTQTPSHQVTQMGQEVILRCVPISNHLYFYWYRQILGQKVEFLVSFYNNEISEKSEIFDDQFSVERPDGSNFTLKIRSTKLEDSAMYFCASSEPSARVSSYNEQFFGPGTRLTVL.

This clone was found many times. This chain uses TRBV11-3 with TRBJ2-7, with D perhaps TRBD1 (6 bases). The CDR3 consists of 16 residues. V gave up 0 bases and J gave up 0 bases, with 12 bases separating them. Germline values: CDR1 SGHNT, CDR2 YENEEA. CDR3 sequence (DNA): TGTGCCAGCAGCTTAGATTTCACAGGGAGCTCCTACGAGCAGTACTTC. Amino acids: CASSLDFTGSSYEQYF.

The chain has TRBV7-3 and TRBJ2-7, with TRBD2 identical over 7 bases. V dropped 5 bases and J dropped 7; count of bases not matched to a gene: 14. The CDR3 spans 15 residues. The V gene's germline CDR1 is SGHTA and CDR2 FQGTGA. The CDR3 is CASSPSAGPLGEQYF. CDR3 nucleotides: TGTGCCAGCAGCCCCTCAGCGGGACCCTTGGGGGAGCAGTACTTC.

The chain combines TRBV5-1 with TRBJ2-3; TRBD1 might be the D (6 bases). The V end lost 2 bases, the J end lost 0 bases, and 10 bases lay between the germline ends. Germline V CDR1 and CDR2: SGHRS, YFSETQ. CDR3 length: 15 amino acids. The CDR3 reads CASSFRQDSTDTQYF. Written as DNA, the CDR3 is TGCGCCAGCAGCTTCAGACAGGACAGCACAGATACGCAGTATTTT.

This clone was counted a few times. The chain is built from TRBV6-1 and TRBJ1-6; D is possibly TRBD1 (5 bases). This CDR3 contains 15 residues. CDR1 is MNHNS, CDR2 SASEGT, per germline. Trimming shortened V by 0 bases and J by 10 bases, and 13 bases separated the two germline ends. CDR3 DNA sequence: TGTGCCAGCAGTGAAGCGAGGGGCGGGGCCTCACCCCTCCACTTT. Its translation is CASSEARGGASPLHF.

The chain carries TRBV5-4 and TRBJ1-1; 7 positions match TRBD1. Germline CDR1 is SGHNT and CDR2 is YYREEE (reference sequence). The CDR3 spans 14 residues. The trim removed 2 bases at V and 3 bases at J, leaving 4 bases unmatched. The CDR3: CASSFTGEDTEAFF. The CDR3, as DNA: TGTGCCAGCAGCTTTACAGGGGAGGACACTGAAGCTTTCTTT.

This chain links TRBV30 with TRBJ2-7; 9 positions match TRBD2. The CDR3 is 13 residues long. Unmatched junction bases numbered 1, after V lost 4 bases and J lost 0 bases. CDR1 is GTSNPN, CDR2 SVGIG, per germline (reference sequence). CDR3 sequence reads: CAWTSGVSYEQYF. The CDR3 DNA follows: TGTGCCTGGACTAGCGGGGTCTCCTACGAGCAGTACTTC.

V usage is TRBV9 and J usage is TRBJ2-3; 14 bases agree with TRBD2. This CDR3 contains 20 residues. The V gene's germline CDR1 is SGDLS and CDR2 YYNGEE. Trimming at V came to 3 bases and at J to 1 base, leaving 13 bases not matched to a gene. CDR3: CASSEGLAGGSPRGTDTQYF. The CDR3 DNA sequence: TGTGCCAGCAGCGAAGGACTAGCGGGGGGTTCCCCCAGAGGCACAGATACGCAGTATTTT.

The table lists this clone with a few counts. CDR3 region: CASSLAASVNEQFF. CDR3 in DNA: TGCGCCAGCAGCTTGGCGGCTAGCGTCAATGAGCAGTTCTTC. J is TRBJ2-1 and V is TRBV5-1, with D maybe TRBD2 (6 bases). The V gene lost 0 bases and the J gene lost 6 bases, with 10 bases spanning the gap. CDR3 length: 14 amino acids. CDR1 is SGHRS and CDR2 is YFSETQ in the germline V gene.

The rearrangement links TRBV5-1 to TRBJ2-7; 7 bases are shared with TRBD2. The CDR3 runs 16 residues. In germline, CDR1 is SGHRS, CDR2 YFSETQ. V was pared by 4 bases and J by 1 base, with 11 bases of the junction left unmatched. The CDR3 nucleotides read TGCGCCAGCAGCACCGCCGAAGCGGGGAAGTCCTACGAGCAGTACTTC. Translated, it gives CASSTAEAGKSYEQYF.

This clone was observed a single time. The CDR3: CASSPGTTSNTGELFF. Written as DNA, the CDR3 is TGTGCCAGCAGCCCCGGGACTACGTCGAACACCGGGGAGCTGTTTTTT. The chain employs TRBV4-2 and TRBJ2-2; TRBD2 agrees at 7 bases. V was clipped by 4 bases and J by 0 bases; unmatched bases: 5. Germline CDR1 is LGHNA and CDR2 is YNFKEQ. CDR3 length: 16 amino acids.

V gene TRBV7-9 combines with J gene TRBJ2-1, with TRBD2 matching 10 bases. The CDR3 has 15 residues. The V and J ends lost 3 bases and 2 bases, in that order; junction bases with no gene match: 1. CDR1 is SEHNR, CDR2 FQNEAQ, per germline (reference sequence). Written as DNA, the CDR3 is TGTGCCAGCAGCTTCCTAGCGGGGGCCTACAATGAGCAGTTCTTC. Translating gives CASSFLAGAYNEQFF.

The chain employs TRBV3-1 (or the pseudogene TRBV3-2) and TRBJ2-1; perhaps TRBD2 as D (6 bases). V was clipped by 4 bases and J by 10 bases, with 14 bases between them. The CDR3 sequence is 13 residues long. The germline CDR1 and CDR2 sequences are LGHDT and YNNKEL (reference sequence). CDR3 DNA sequence: TGTGCCAGCAGCCTCGGGACTGCGCGGGAGCAGTTCTTC. Protein sequence: CASSLGTAREQFF.